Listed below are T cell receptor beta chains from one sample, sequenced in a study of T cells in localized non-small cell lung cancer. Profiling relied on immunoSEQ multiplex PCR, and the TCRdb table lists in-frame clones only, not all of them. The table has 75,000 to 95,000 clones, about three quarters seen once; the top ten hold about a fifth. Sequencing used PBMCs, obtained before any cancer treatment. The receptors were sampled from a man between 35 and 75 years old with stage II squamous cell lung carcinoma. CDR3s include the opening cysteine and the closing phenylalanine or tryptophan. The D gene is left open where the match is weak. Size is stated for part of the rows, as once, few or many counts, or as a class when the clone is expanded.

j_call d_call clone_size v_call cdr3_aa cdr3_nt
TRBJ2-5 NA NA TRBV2 CASSGQGGEETQYF TGTGCCAGCAGTGGACAGGGAGGTGAAGAGACCCAGTACTTC
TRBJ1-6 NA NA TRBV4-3 CASSQAGAGSSPLHF TGCGCCAGCAGCCAAGCAGGGGCGGGAAGTTCACCCCTCCACTTT
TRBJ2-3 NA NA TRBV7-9 CASSWRGRGTDTQYF TGTGCCAGCAGCTGGAGGGGGAGGGGCACAGATACGCAGTATTTT
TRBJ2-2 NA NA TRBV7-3 CATRAEVGELFF TGTGCCACCCGGGCGGAGGTCGGGGAGCTGTTTTTT
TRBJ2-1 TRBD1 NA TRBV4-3 CASSRRQGTRDEQFF TGCGCCAGCAGCCGGCGACAGGGAACGAGGGATGAGCAGTTCTTC
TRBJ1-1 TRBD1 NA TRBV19 CASTTGASMNTEAFF TGTGCCAGTACAACAGGGGCGAGCATGAACACTGAAGCTTTCTTT
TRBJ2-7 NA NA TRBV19 CASSISGGAYEQYF TGTGCCAGTAGTATAAGCGGTGGGGCCTACGAGCAGTACTTC
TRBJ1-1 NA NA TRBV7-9 CASSLGQGSEAFF TGTGCCAGCAGCTTAGGCCAGGGGTCTGAAGCTTTCTTT
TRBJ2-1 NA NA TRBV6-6 CASRLSSYNEQFF TGTGCCAGCCGACTTAGCTCCTACAATGAGCAGTTCTTC
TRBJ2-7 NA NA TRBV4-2 CASSQGQLDSYEQYF TGTGCCAGCAGCCAGGGACAACTAGACTCCTACGAGCAGTACTTC
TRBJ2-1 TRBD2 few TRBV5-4 CASSPPASGSYEQFF TGTGCCAGCAGCCCTCCAGCTAGCGGGAGTTATGAGCAGTTCTTC
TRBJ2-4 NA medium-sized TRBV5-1 CASSLGLGESQAKNIQYF TGCGCCAGCAGCTTGGGACTAGGAGAAAGCCAAGCCAAAAACATTCAGTACTTC
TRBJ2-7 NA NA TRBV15 CATSRGPPSGREQYF TGTGCCACCAGCAGGGGGCCCCCGTCGGGGCGCGAGCAGTACTTC
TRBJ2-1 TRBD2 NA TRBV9 CASSPTSGGLNEQFF TGTGCCAGCAGTCCCACTAGCGGGGGCCTCAATGAGCAGTTCTTC
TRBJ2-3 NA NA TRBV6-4 CASSESGGRDTQYF TGTGCCAGCAGTGAGTCCGGAGGGAGGGATACGCAGTATTTT
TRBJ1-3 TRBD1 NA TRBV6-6 CASSGDSNRGNTIYF TGTGCCAGCAGCGGGGACAGTAATCGTGGAAACACCATATATTTT
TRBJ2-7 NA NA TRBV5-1 CASSPPNRGQGTHEQYF TGCGCCAGCAGCCCTCCGAATCGGGGGCAGGGCACCCACGAGCAGTACTTC
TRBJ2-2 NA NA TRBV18 CASSLGREGELFF TGTGCCAGCTCACTAGGGCGTGAAGGGGAGCTGTTTTTT
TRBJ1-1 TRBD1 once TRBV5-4 CASSSTGMNTEAFF TGTGCCAGCAGCTCGACAGGGATGAACACTGAAGCTTTCTTT
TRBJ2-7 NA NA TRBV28 CASSLPGSLSYEQYF TGTGCCAGCAGTTTGCCTGGCTCCTTGTCCTACGAGCAGTACTTC
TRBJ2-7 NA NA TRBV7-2 CASSLVAQRYEQYF TGTGCCAGCAGCTTAGTGGCTCAGCGCTACGAGCAGTACTTC
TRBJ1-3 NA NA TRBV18 CASSPQESGNTIYF TGTGCCAGCTCACCACAGGAATCTGGAAACACCATATATTTT
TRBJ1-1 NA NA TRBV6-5 CASSANGGTEAFF TGTGCCAGCAGTGCTAATGGGGGCACTGAAGCTTTCTTT
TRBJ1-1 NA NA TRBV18 CASSPSVRQGPEAFF TGTGCCAGCTCACCATCTGTCAGGCAGGGCCCTGAAGCTTTCTTT
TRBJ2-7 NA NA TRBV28 CASTQGNSYEQYF TGTGCCAGCACCCAGGGCAACTCCTACGAGCAGTACTTC
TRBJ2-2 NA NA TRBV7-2 CASSFVSTGELFF TGTGCCAGCAGCTTCGTTAGCACCGGGGAGCTGTTTTTT
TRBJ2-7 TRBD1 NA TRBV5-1 CASSLNPGQGDEQYF TGCGCCAGCAGCTTGAACCCGGGACAGGGAGACGAGCAGTACTTC
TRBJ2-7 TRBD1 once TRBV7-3 CASSSGTGSSYEQYF TGTGCCAGCAGCTCCGGGACAGGGAGCTCCTACGAGCAGTACTTC
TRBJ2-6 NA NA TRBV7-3 CASSLTFPTGANVLTF TGTGCCAGCAGCTTAACGTTTCCAACTGGGGCCAACGTCCTGACTTTC
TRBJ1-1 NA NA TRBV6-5 CASSYSGGTEAFF TGTGCCAGCAGTTACTCCGGGGGAACTGAAGCTTTCTTT
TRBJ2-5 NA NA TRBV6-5 CASSYGHAWGETQYF TGTGCCAGCAGTTATGGACACGCCTGGGGAGAGACCCAGTACTTC
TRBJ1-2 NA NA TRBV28 CASSLLRGGNYGYTF TGTGCCAGCAGTTTATTAAGGGGTGGGAACTATGGCTACACCTTC
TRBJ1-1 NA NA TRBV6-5 CASSPSSFTRTEAFF TGTGCCAGCAGTCCCTCCTCGTTCACGAGGACTGAAGCTTTCTTT
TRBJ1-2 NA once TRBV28 CASSGGLREGYTF TGTGCCAGCAGCGGAGGTTTGCGCGAAGGCTACACCTTC
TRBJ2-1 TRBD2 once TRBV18 CASSRLAGADEQFF TGTGCCAGCTCGAGGCTAGCGGGAGCGGATGAGCAGTTCTTC